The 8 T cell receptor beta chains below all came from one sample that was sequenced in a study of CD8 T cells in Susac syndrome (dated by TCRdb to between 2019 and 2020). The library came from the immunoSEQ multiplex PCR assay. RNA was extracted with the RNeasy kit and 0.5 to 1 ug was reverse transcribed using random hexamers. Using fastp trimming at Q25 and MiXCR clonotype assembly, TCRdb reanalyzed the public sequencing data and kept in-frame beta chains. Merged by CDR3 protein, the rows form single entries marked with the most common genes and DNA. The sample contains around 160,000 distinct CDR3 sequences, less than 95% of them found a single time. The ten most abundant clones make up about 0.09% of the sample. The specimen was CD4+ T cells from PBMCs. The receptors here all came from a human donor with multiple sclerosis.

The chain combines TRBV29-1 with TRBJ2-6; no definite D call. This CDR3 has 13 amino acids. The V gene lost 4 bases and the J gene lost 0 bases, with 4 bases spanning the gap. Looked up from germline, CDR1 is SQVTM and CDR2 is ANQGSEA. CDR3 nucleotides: TGCAGCGTTGTTGACTCTGGGGCCAACGTCCTGACTTTC. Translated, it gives CSVVDSGANVLTF. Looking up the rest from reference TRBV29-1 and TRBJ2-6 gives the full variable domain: SAVISQKPSRDICQRGTSLTIQCQVDSQVTMMFWYRQQPGQSLTLIATANQGSEATYESGFVIDKFPISRPNLTFSTLTVSNMSPEDSSIYLCSVVDSGANVLTFGAGSRLTVL.

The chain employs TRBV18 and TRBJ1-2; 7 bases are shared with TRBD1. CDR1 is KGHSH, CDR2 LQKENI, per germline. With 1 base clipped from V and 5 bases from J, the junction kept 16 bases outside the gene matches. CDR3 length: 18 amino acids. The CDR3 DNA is TGTGCCAGCTCACCACAGTGGGACAGCGCCACCCCTGTATATGGCTACACCTTC. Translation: CASSPQWDSATPVYGYTF.

The CDR3 loop is CASSHIGRSGANVLTF. DNA for the CDR3: TGTGCCAGCAGCCACATTGGACGGTCTGGGGCCAACGTCCTGACTTTC. The chain combines TRBV3-1 with TRBJ2-6; no reliable D call. Per germline, CDR1 LGHDT and CDR2 YNNKEL (reference sequence). V was pared by 3 bases and J by 1 base, with 10 bases between. The CDR3 is 16 amino acids. Full variable domain (outside the CDR3, taken from reference TRBV3-1 and TRBJ2-6): DTAVSQTPKYLVTQMGNDKSIKCEQNLGHDTMYWYKQDSKKFLKIMFSYNNKELIINETVPNRFSPKSPDKAHLNLHINSLELGDSAVYFCASSHIGRSGANVLTFGAGSRLTVL.

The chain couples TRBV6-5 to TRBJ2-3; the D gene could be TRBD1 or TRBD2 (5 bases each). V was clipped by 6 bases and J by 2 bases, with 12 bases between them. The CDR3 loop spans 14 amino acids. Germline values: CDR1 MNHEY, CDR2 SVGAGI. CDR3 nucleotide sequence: TGTGCCAGCAGGGTCGGGGCTTTCACAGATACGCAGTATTTT. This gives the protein CASRVGAFTDTQYF.

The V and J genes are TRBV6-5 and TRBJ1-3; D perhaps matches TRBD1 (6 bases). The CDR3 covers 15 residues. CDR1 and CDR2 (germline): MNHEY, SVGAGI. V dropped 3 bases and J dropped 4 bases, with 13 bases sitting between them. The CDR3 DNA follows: TGTGCCAGCAGTTATGGGGGGGCGAGAGGAAACACCATATATTTT. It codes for CASSYGGARGNTIYF.

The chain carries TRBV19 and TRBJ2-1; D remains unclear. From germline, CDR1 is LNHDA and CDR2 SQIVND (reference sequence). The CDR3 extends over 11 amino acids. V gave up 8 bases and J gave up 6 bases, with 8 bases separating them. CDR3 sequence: CASYAINEQFF. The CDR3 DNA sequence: TGTGCCAGTTACGCTATCAATGAGCAGTTCTTC. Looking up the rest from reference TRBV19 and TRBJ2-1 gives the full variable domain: DGGITQSPKYLFRKEGQNVTLSCEQNLNHDAMYWYRQDPGQGLRLIYYSQIVNDFQKGDIAEGYSVSREKKESFPLTVTSAQKNPTAFYLCASYAINEQFFGPGTRLTVL.

The chain's CDR3 is CASSYPRDSGTEAFF. The CDR3 nucleotides read TGTGCCAGCAGTTACCCCCGGGACAGTGGCACTGAAGCTTTCTTT. The chain is built from TRBV6-5 and TRBJ1-1; 7 nucleotides line up with TRBD1. The germline CDR1 and CDR2 sequences are MNHEY and SVGAGI. The CDR3 is made up of 15 amino acids. With V trimmed by 2 bases and J by 4 bases, 7 bases remained unmatched.

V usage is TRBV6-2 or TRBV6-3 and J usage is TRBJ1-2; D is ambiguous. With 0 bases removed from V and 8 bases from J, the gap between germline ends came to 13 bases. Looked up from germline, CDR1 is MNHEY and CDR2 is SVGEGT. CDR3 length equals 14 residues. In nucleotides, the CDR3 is TGTGCCAGCAGTTACTCGGTACGGTCCAGCGGCTACACCTTC. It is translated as CASSYSVRSSGYTF.